The rows below give T cell receptor beta chains drawn from one sample of a study of blood T cell repertoires in COVID-19. Libraries were prepared by immunoSEQ multiplex PCR; TCRdb keeps only in-frame clonotypes and omits some of them. This sample carries approximately 440,000 clones, roughly 90% of them seen once, and the ten largest clones take roughly 0.7%. Specimen: PBMCs or T cells enriched from blood (not recorded which). Every receptor here comes from a woman aged 18 to 35 who had recovered from COVID-19. Both conserved end residues are part of each CDR3. The order of the fields is clone size, J gene, V gene, D gene, CDR3 protein, CDR3 DNA. D genes are given only for firm matches. For some rows the clone size is stated as once, few or many, or as a class when expanded; others skip it.

clone size: -; J gene: TRBJ1-1; V gene: TRBV13; D gene: TRBD1; CDR3 protein: CASSPQGAISEAFF; CDR3 DNA: TGTGCCAGCAGCCCACAGGGGGCGATCTCTGAAGCTTTCTTT
clone size: -; J gene: TRBJ1-5; V gene: TRBV7-2; D gene: -; CDR3 protein: CASSLNAGQPQHF; CDR3 DNA: TGTGCCAGCAGCTTGAACGCGGGCCAGCCCCAGCATTTT
clone size: few; J gene: TRBJ1-1; V gene: TRBV30; D gene: TRBD1; CDR3 protein: CAWSGGRTGGILARAEAFF; CDR3 DNA: TGTGCCTGGAGTGGTGGAAGGACAGGGGGCATTTTAGCCCGGGCTGAAGCTTTCTTT
clone size: -; J gene: TRBJ2-7; V gene: TRBV30; D gene: TRBD2; CDR3 protein: CAWNSGGEYEQYF; CDR3 DNA: TGTGCCTGGAATAGCGGGGGGGAGTACGAGCAGTACTTC
clone size: -; J gene: TRBJ2-5; V gene: TRBV30; D gene: -; CDR3 protein: CAWTSDSQETQYF; CDR3 DNA: TGTGCCTGGACTTCGGACAGCCAAGAGACCCAGTACTTC
clone size: -; J gene: TRBJ1-6; V gene: TRBV6-5; D gene: -; CDR3 protein: CASSYSIQGGNSPLHF; CDR3 DNA: TGTGCCAGCAGTTACTCAATCCAGGGAGGCAATTCACCCCTCCACTTT
clone size: once; J gene: TRBJ1-2; V gene: TRBV19; D gene: -; CDR3 protein: CASSAGQTASFGYTF; CDR3 DNA: TGTGCCAGTAGTGCCGGACAGACCGCTTCCTTTGGCTACACCTTC
clone size: -; J gene: TRBJ2-2; V gene: TRBV19; D gene: -; CDR3 protein: CASSIGVSAGELFF; CDR3 DNA: TGTGCCAGTAGTATAGGTGTGTCGGCCGGGGAGCTGTTTTTT
clone size: -; J gene: TRBJ1-1; V gene: TRBV11-2; D gene: TRBD1; CDR3 protein: CASSRGTDDTEAFF; CDR3 DNA: TGTGCCAGCAGCCGCGGGACAGATGACACTGAAGCTTTCTTT
clone size: -; J gene: TRBJ2-3; V gene: TRBV7-8; D gene: TRBD2; CDR3 protein: CASSLAPSGGASSENTQYF; CDR3 DNA: TGTGCCAGCAGCTTAGCTCCCAGCGGGGGGGCCTCCTCTGAAAATACGCAGTATTTT
clone size: once; J gene: TRBJ1-6; V gene: TRBV2; D gene: -; CDR3 protein: CASRAQYGDSPLHF; CDR3 DNA: TGTGCCAGCAGAGCACAATACGGGGATTCACCCCTCCACTTT
clone size: -; J gene: TRBJ1-1; V gene: TRBV4-2; D gene: -; CDR3 protein: CASSQDAGVNTEAFF; CDR3 DNA: TGTGCCAGCAGCCAAGATGCGGGGGTGAACACTGAAGCTTTCTTT
clone size: -; J gene: TRBJ2-5; V gene: TRBV5-1; D gene: TRBD2; CDR3 protein: CASSLSSGAGETQYF; CDR3 DNA: TGCGCCAGCAGCTTGAGTAGCGGGGCTGGAGAGACCCAGTACTTC
clone size: -; J gene: TRBJ2-3; V gene: TRBV19; D gene: -; CDR3 protein: CASSFSGGDDTQYF; CDR3 DNA: TGTGCCAGTAGTTTTTCGGGGGGCGACGATACGCAGTATTTT
clone size: -; J gene: TRBJ2-7; V gene: TRBV2; D gene: -; CDR3 protein: CASSRGASYEQYF; CDR3 DNA: TGTGCCAGCAGTCGGGGGGCCTCCTACGAGCAGTACTTC
clone size: -; J gene: TRBJ2-2; V gene: TRBV19; D gene: -; CDR3 protein: CASTAQGLGDGELFF; CDR3 DNA: TGTGCCAGTACCGCACAGGGTTTGGGCGACGGGGAGCTGTTTTTT
clone size: -; J gene: TRBJ2-7; V gene: TRBV4-1; D gene: -; CDR3 protein: CASSPDPGVYEQYF; CDR3 DNA: TGCGCCAGCAGCCCCGACCCTGGAGTCTACGAGCAGTACTTC
clone size: -; J gene: TRBJ2-2; V gene: TRBV2; D gene: -; CDR3 protein: CASSESRGRELFF; CDR3 DNA: TGTGCCAGCAGTGAGAGCAGGGGCAGGGAGCTGTTTTTT
clone size: -; J gene: TRBJ2-3; V gene: TRBV20-1; D gene: TRBD2; CDR3 protein: CSAGGLAGEDTQYF; CDR3 DNA: TGCAGTGCTGGTGGACTAGCGGGGGAGGATACGCAGTATTTT
clone size: -; J gene: TRBJ2-7; V gene: TRBV2; D gene: -; CDR3 protein: CASSEVSYEQYF; CDR3 DNA: TGTGCCAGCAGTGAAGTTTCGTACGAGCAGTACTTC
clone size: -; J gene: TRBJ1-3; V gene: TRBV4-2; D gene: -; CDR3 protein: CASSQILRTDEGGNTIYF; CDR3 DNA: TGTGCCAGCAGCCAAATACTTCGGACAGACGAAGGTGGAAACACCATATATTTT
clone size: once; J gene: TRBJ1-1; V gene: TRBV18; D gene: -; CDR3 protein: CASSEQHNEAFF; CDR3 DNA: TGTGCCAGCTCAGAACAGCACAATGAAGCTTTCTTT
clone size: -; J gene: TRBJ1-6; V gene: TRBV15; D gene: TRBD1; CDR3 protein: CATSSWQTGDSPLHF; CDR3 DNA: TGTGCCACCAGCAGTTGGCAGACAGGGGATTCACCCCTCCACTTT
clone size: -; J gene: TRBJ2-3; V gene: TRBV5-1; D gene: TRBD1; CDR3 protein: CASSLGQGALRDTQYF; CDR3 DNA: TGCGCCAGCAGCTTGGGACAGGGGGCTCTCAGAGATACGCAGTATTTT
clone size: -; J gene: TRBJ1-2; V gene: TRBV2; D gene: TRBD1; CDR3 protein: CASRGGTGSGYGYTF; CDR3 DNA: TGTGCCAGCAGGGGCGGGACAGGGTCGGGCTATGGCTACACCTTC
clone size: -; J gene: TRBJ2-3; V gene: TRBV27; D gene: TRBD2; CDR3 protein: CASSPGLAGGPSADTQYF; CDR3 DNA: TGTGCCAGCAGTCCGGGACTAGCGGGGGGGCCGTCGGCGGATACGCAGTATTTT
clone size: -; J gene: TRBJ2-7; V gene: TRBV5-6; D gene: -; CDR3 protein: CASSLGAGVTYEQYF; CDR3 DNA: TGTGCCAGCAGCTTGGGGGCAGGGGTCACCTACGAGCAGTACTTC
clone size: -; J gene: TRBJ2-3; V gene: TRBV30; D gene: -; CDR3 protein: CAWLGGAWQDTQYF; CDR3 DNA: TGTGCCTGGCTGGGGGGGGCCTGGCAAGATACGCAGTATTTT
clone size: -; J gene: TRBJ2-1; V gene: TRBV3-1/TRBV3-2; D gene: -; CDR3 protein: CASSQGNSGRNEQFF; CDR3 DNA: TGTGCCAGCAGCCAAGGGAATAGCGGACGGAATGAGCAGTTCTTC
clone size: once; J gene: TRBJ1-2; V gene: TRBV9; D gene: -; CDR3 protein: CASSVDSSPLYYGYTF; CDR3 DNA: TGTGCCAGCAGCGTAGACAGTTCACCCTTATACTATGGCTACACCTTC
clone size: -; J gene: TRBJ2-7; V gene: TRBV2; D gene: -; CDR3 protein: CASSEGQGLPYEQYF; CDR3 DNA: TGTGCCAGCAGTGAAGGTCAGGGACTCCCCTACGAGCAGTACTTC
clone size: -; J gene: TRBJ2-5; V gene: TRBV11-2; D gene: TRBD1; CDR3 protein: CASSQGDQETQYF; CDR3 DNA: TGTGCCAGCAGTCAGGGGGATCAAGAGACCCAGTACTTC
clone size: -; J gene: TRBJ1-1; V gene: TRBV29-1; D gene: -; CDR3 protein: CSVEDGEGFEAFF; CDR3 DNA: TGCAGCGTTGAAGATGGGGAGGGGTTCGAAGCTTTCTTT
clone size: -; J gene: TRBJ1-5; V gene: TRBV2; D gene: TRBD1; CDR3 protein: CASKDRRSNQPQHF; CDR3 DNA: TGTGCCAGCAAGGACAGGCGGAGCAATCAGCCCCAGCATTTT
clone size: -; J gene: TRBJ1-2; V gene: TRBV12-3/TRBV12-4; D gene: -; CDR3 protein: CASSQTGYGYTF; CDR3 DNA: TGTGCCAGCAGCCAAACAGGCTATGGCTACACCTTC
clone size: -; J gene: TRBJ2-7; V gene: TRBV28; D gene: -; CDR3 protein: CASSPISYEQYF; CDR3 DNA: TGTGCCAGCAGCCCTATCTCCTACGAGCAGTACTTC